Shown below are 18 T cell receptor beta chains from a single sample sequenced in a study of shared clonotypes between healthy human individuals. TCRdb's copy holds only in-frame clones and misses some; the assay was immunoSEQ multiplex PCR. Of about 510,000 clones listed, approximately 79% are singletons. The material sequenced was PBMCs. The receptors were sampled from a woman aged 35 to 49 in good health. Some clones in this sample may be carry-over from other donors' samples.

The chain employs TRBV11-1 and TRBJ2-5; D not resolved. Germline CDR1 SGHAT, CDR2 FQDESV (reference sequence). Deletions cut 4 bases from V and 3 bases from J, with 9 bases between. The CDR3 has 13 residues. CDR3 DNA sequence: TGTGCCAGCAGCTCCCCCGGAGAAGAGACCCAGTACTTC. Translated, it gives CASSSPGEETQYF. Drawing the rest from reference TRBV11-1 and TRBJ2-5, the complete variable domain is EAEVAQSPRYKITEKSQAVAFWCDPISGHATLYWYRQILGQGPELLVQFQDESVVDDSQLPKDRFSAERLKGVDSTLKIQPAELGDSAMYLCASSSPGEETQYFGPGTRLLVL.

J is TRBJ1-1 and V is TRBV4-3, with a tentative D call TRBD1 (5 bases). The V gene's germline CDR1 is LGHNA and CDR2 YSLEER. The CDR3 has 15 amino acids. With 0 bases removed from V and 4 bases from J, the gap between germline ends came to 12 bases. The CDR3 nucleotides are TGCGCCAGCAGCCAAGACCCGGGGAGGGGCACTGAAGCTTTCTTT. Translating gives CASSQDPGRGTEAFF.

This clone was seen at least ten times. CDR3 DNA sequence: TGTGCCAGCCTTGGGAGGTTCGAGGAGACCCAGTACTTC. Its translation is CASLGRFEETQYF. This chain links TRBV19 with TRBJ2-5; tentative D call: TRBD2 (6 bases). V lost 9 bases and J lost 5, with 16 bases in between. Germline CDR1 is LNHDA and CDR2 is SQIVND (reference sequence). This CDR3 spans 13 amino acids.

The V call is TRBV29-1, the J call TRBJ2-1; D is uncertain. With 4 bases removed from V and 5 bases from J, the gap between germline ends came to 12 bases. The CDR3 spans 13 residues. Germline V gives CDR1 SQVTM, CDR2 ANQGSEA. The CDR3 coding sequence is TGCAGCGTTGTCCCCCGGGTCCACAATGAGCAGTTCTTC. Protein: CSVVPRVHNEQFF.

For the CDR3, the DNA is TGTGCCATCGCCGTAGGACTAGCGGGAAGCTCCTACGAGCAGTACTTC. Its translation is CAIAVGLAGSSYEQYF. The J gene is TRBJ2-7, the V gene TRBV7-3, with 12 bases fitting TRBD2. V lost 10 bases to trimming and J lost 0 bases; unmatched junction nucleotides: 10. This CDR3 is 16 amino acids long. CDR1 and CDR2 from the germline V gene are SGHTA and FQGTGA.

This clone has only one observation. The J gene is TRBJ2-1, the V gene TRBV25-1; 7 nucleotides line up with TRBD1. V was clipped by 3 bases and J by 3 bases; unmatched bases: 11. This CDR3 is built from 17 residues. Germline CDR1 is MGHDK and CDR2 is SYGVNS. Written as DNA, the CDR3 is TGTGCCAGCAGTGACCCTCACAGGGGAGTAAACTACAATGAGCAGTTCTTC. Its protein product is CASSDPHRGVNYNEQFF.

Of note for this clone: Other DNA sequences of this sample code for an identical CDR3. This chain connects TRBV30 to TRBJ1-1; D unresolved. V was shortened by 5 bases and J by 0 bases, with 7 bases between the two germline ends. From germline, CDR1 is GTSNPN and CDR2 SVGIG (reference sequence). The CDR3 consists of 12 residues. The CDR3 DNA reads as TGTGCCTGGTCCGATTTGAACACTGAAGCTTTCTTT. Encoded protein: CAWSDLNTEAFF.

This clone was detected a few times. CDR3 sequence: CASSSSSSASYNEQFF. DNA of the CDR3: TGCGCCAGCAGCTCCTCATCTAGCGCAAGTTACAATGAGCAGTTCTTC. The chain couples TRBV5-1 to TRBJ2-1; tentatively, D is TRBD2 (6 bases). V lost 3 bases to trimming and J lost 4 bases, with 17 bases between them. The CDR3 runs 16 residues. The germline V gene has CDR1 SGHRS and CDR2 YFSETQ.

This clone showed up just once. This chain joins TRBV5-4 and TRBJ1-3, with a weak D call TRBD1 (5 bases). This CDR3 region has 16 residues. Germline lookup yields CDR1 SGHNT and CDR2 YYREEE (reference sequence). V dropped 0 bases and J dropped 0 bases, with 10 bases sitting between them. In nucleotides, the CDR3 is TGTGCCAGCAGCTTGGCCGGGGGGGACTCTGGAAACACCATATATTTT. Translated, it gives CASSLAGGDSGNTIYF.

This rearrangement joins TRBV2 to TRBJ2-1; 11 nucleotides align to TRBD2. The CDR3 extends over 15 amino acids. Trimming took 2 bases from V and 10 from J; bases not matched to a gene: 7. In germline, CDR1 is SNHLY, CDR2 FYNNEI. The CDR3 DNA reads TGTGCCAGCAGTGAAACAGGCCTAGCGGGAGGAGAGCAGTTCTTC. It is translated as CASSETGLAGGEQFF.

The chain employs TRBV7-8 and TRBJ1-5, with 8 positions matching TRBD1. The CDR3 has 19 amino acids. Germline values: CDR1 SGHVS, CDR2 FQNEAQ. The ends lost 3 bases at V and 0 bases at J; junction bases unmatched: 13. The CDR3 protein is CASSLRGGQEIYSNQPQHF. CDR3 nucleotides: TGTGCCAGCAGCTTGAGAGGGGGACAGGAGATCTATAGCAATCAGCCCCAGCATTTT.

The chain recombines TRBV29-1 with TRBJ1-1; D gene unclear. The germline V gene has CDR1 SQVTM and CDR2 ANQGSEA. V gave up 4 bases and J gave up 5 bases, with 11 bases separating them. This CDR3 is built from 12 residues. This CDR3 is CSVGARKTEAFF. CDR3 nucleotide sequence: TGCAGCGTTGGGGCACGGAAAACTGAAGCTTTCTTT. The full variable domain, its missing parts supplied by reference TRBV29-1 and TRBJ1-1, is SAVISQKPSRDICQRGTSLTIQCQVDSQVTMMFWYRQQPGQSLTLIATANQGSEATYESGFVIDKFPISRPNLTFSTLTVSNMSPEDSSIYLCSVGARKTEAFFGQGTRLTVV.

The chain carries TRBV4-1 and TRBJ1-5, with 7 bases fitting TRBD1. The CDR3 has 16 residues. In germline, CDR1 is MGHRA, CDR2 YSYEKL. Trimming removed 2 bases from V and 0 bases from J; junction bases left unmatched: 4. The CDR3 protein is CASSQLGQASNQPQHF. In DNA form, the CDR3 reads TGCGCCAGCAGCCAACTCGGACAGGCTAGCAATCAGCCCCAGCATTTT.

This clone was observed at least ten times. The chain is built from TRBV15 and TRBJ1-1; the match to TRBD1 covers 9 bases. Germline V gene data show CDR1 as LNHNV and CDR2 as YYDKDF (reference sequence). Trimming removed 1 base from V and 11 bases from J; junction bases left unmatched: 5. This CDR3 is built from 13 residues. CDR3 sequence (DNA): TGTGCCACCAGCAGAGGAGGGGACAGGGCGGCTTTCTTT. This gives the protein CATSRGGDRAAFF.

This clone was counted only a few times. The chain is built from TRBV6-1 and TRBJ1-5; perhaps TRBD1 as D (5 bases). V lost 3 bases, J lost 7 bases, and 10 bases lay in between. The CDR3 has 13 residues. Germline V lookup: CDR1 MNHNS, CDR2 SASEGT. In DNA form, the CDR3 reads TGTGCCAGCAGTGAGTCCAGGGCCCAGCCCCAGCATTTT. As protein: CASSESRAQPQHF.

This clone was seen a single time. The gene calls are TRBV7-9 and TRBJ2-4; 9 nucleotides match TRBD1. The J segment lost 7 bases and the V segment lost 2 bases, leaving 3 bases of the junction unmatched. There are 14 residues in the CDR3. Germline V gene data show CDR1 as SEHNR and CDR2 as FQNEAQ (reference sequence). This chain's CDR3 is CASSLSGQGNIQYF. The CDR3, as DNA: TGTGCCAGCAGCTTATCGGGACAGGGCAACATTCAGTACTTC.

As to this clone: Other DNA sequences in the sample encode the same CDR3. The chain couples TRBV10-3 to TRBJ1-2; D remains ambiguous. The germline gives CDR1 ENHRY, CDR2 SYGVKD. The CDR3 length is 14 residues. Trimming shortened V by 3 bases and J by 2 bases, and 10 bases separated the two germline ends. The CDR3 here is CAISERGPNYGYTF. The CDR3 coding sequence is TGTGCCATCAGTGAACGAGGGCCAAACTATGGCTACACCTTC.

The chain couples TRBV5-4 to TRBJ2-7; perhaps TRBD1 as D (6 bases). The length of the CDR3 is 13 residues. V shed 3 bases and J shed 7 bases, with 14 bases lying between them. Germline CDR1 SGHNT, CDR2 YYREEE (reference sequence). The CDR3 DNA reads TGTGCCAGCAGCTCAACCTCCGGGACAGAGCAGTACTTC. Translating it yields CASSSTSGTEQYF.